This T cell receptor (beta chain) was obtained from a study of blood T cell repertoires in COVID-19. Study-wide background: PBMCs, B-cell-depleted T cells, or T cells were the source of the cDNA or gDNA that made up the material.

Trimming cost V 0 bases and J 3 bases; bases outside gene matches: 8. CDR3 length: 16 residues. The germline gives CDR1 MNHEY, CDR2 SVGEGT. Participants were aged about 18 to 100 years from 24 US areas. Participant-given clinical history determined each cohort assignment. Profiled with immunoSEQ multiplex PCR; TCRdb holds only in-frame clones, not every one. The sample records about 230,000 clones, nearly 90% being singletons. Sample: PBMCs or T cells enriched from blood (not recorded which). The chain carries TRBV6-2 or TRBV6-3 and TRBJ2-7; 7 nucleotides line up with TRBD1. This sequence was found in a woman younger than 45 with acute COVID-19. The CDR3: CASSYSTRGSLYEQYF. The CDR3 nucleotides read TGTGCCAGCAGTTACTCTACCAGGGGGTCCCTCTACGAGCAGTACTTC.